This T cell receptor beta chain was identified in a study of cytomegalovirus exposure and HLA in healthy donors. Whole-study results and caveats: The listing of 150 to 200 TCR beta chains classed them as cytomegalovirus-associated. Per a later analysis, 16,951 TCR beta sequences showed association with HLA alleles at 0.05 false discovery rate. Using the classifier, cytomegalovirus status was reportedly diagnosed with high specificity and sensitivity. Highest at DRB1 and lowest at HLA-C, TCR association rates differed among HLA loci in a later analysis.

Vbeta (60) and Jbeta (13) primers were used in the PCR. The method was immunoSEQ multiplex PCR; TCRdb's version includes in-frame clones alone and lacks a portion of them. The table has under 110,000 clones, roughly 82% seen once. J was trimmed by 4 bases and V by 4 bases; bases with no gene match: 6. Germline V gene data show CDR1 as SGHRS and CDR2 as YFSETQ. CDR3 length: 14 residues. To note about this clone: Its antigen is currently unknown.

Sequencing was carried out using PBMCs. The V call is TRBV5-1, the J call TRBJ1-1; TRBD1 aligns across 8 bases. The clonotype comes from a middle-aged man in good health and CMV-seronegative. DNA of the CDR3: TGCGCCAGCAGCGCCGGACAGGGAGGCACTGAAGCTTTCTTT. Translating it yields CASSAGQGGTEAFF.